These 12 T cell receptor beta chains came from one sample sequenced in a study of T cells in Graves' hyperthyroidism and ophthalmopathy. Amplified TCR beta CDR3 regions derived from RNA transcripts. The HTBI primer set drove a first-round RT-PCR of the TCR CDR3. TCRdb re-called the multiplex PCR reads with MiXCR, one entry per CDR3 protein. The sample consists of 600,000 to 650,000 distinct CDR3 sequences, about a sixth of them appearing once. Sequenced: blood. All receptors come from a woman in her twenties or thirties with Graves' hyperthyroidism.

This clonotype was seen ten or more times. CDR3 DNA sequence: TGTGCCAGCAGGCGGGGACTAGCGGACAATGAGCAGTTCTTC. This translates into CASRRGLADNEQFF. V usage is TRBV6-1 and J usage is TRBJ2-1, with 11 bases matching TRBD2. The CDR3 runs to 14 residues. The germline gives CDR1 MNHNS, CDR2 SASEGT. Trimming at V came to 6 bases and at J to 5 bases, leaving 3 bases not matched to a gene.

This clonotype occurred many times. The DNA for the CDR3 is TGTGCCAGCAGTCCCTTCCTAGCGGGAGGAAACACAGATACGCAGTATTTT. Residues: CASSPFLAGGNTDTQYF. The chain has TRBV28 and TRBJ2-3; 11 bases map to TRBD2. The CDR3 runs 17 residues. Losses at the gene ends were 5 bases for V and 2 bases for J; bases not matched to a gene: 9. In germline, CDR1 is MDHEN, CDR2 SYDVKM.

Many counts were recorded for this clonotype. V and J are TRBV27 and TRBJ1-1; 7 nucleotides match TRBD1. J gave up 5 bases and V 6 bases, and 12 bases lay outside the gene matches. The CDR3 runs 15 residues. The germline CDR1 and CDR2 sequences are MNHEY and SMNVEV (reference sequence). The DNA of the CDR3 is TGTGCCAGCAGCCCCCTTACAGGGGTTCGGACTGAAGCTTTCTTT. This encodes CASSPLTGVRTEAFF.

The chain is built from TRBV2 and TRBJ1-1; no clear D. The CDR3 covers 15 residues. Germline CDR1 reads SNHLY; CDR2 reads FYNNEI. The germline V and J ends were trimmed by 7 bases and 0 bases, with 15 bases remaining between them. CDR3 nucleotide sequence: TGTGCCAGCACCCTTAATGGGGTAATGAACACTGAAGCTTTCTTT. It translates to CASTLNGVMNTEAFF. The variable domain in full, completed from reference TRBV2 and TRBJ1-1, reads EPEVTQTPSHQVTQMGQEVILRCVPISNHLYFYWYRQILGQKVEFLVSFYNNEISEKSEIFDDQFSVERPDGSNFTLKIRSTKLEDSAMYFCASTLNGVMNTEAFFGQGTRLTVV.

This clonotype was seen many times. The rearrangement joins TRBV6-2 or TRBV6-3 to TRBJ1-5, with TRBD1 identical over 7 bases. CDR1 is MNHEY and CDR2 is SVGEGT in the germline V gene. This CDR3 contains 15 residues. V dropped 3 bases and J dropped 3; count of bases not matched to a gene: 5. Here the CDR3 DNA reads TGTGCCAGCAGTTATCCAGGGGGAATCAATCAGCCCCAGCATTTT. It specifies CASSYPGGINQPQHF.

This clonotype has ten or more counts. The CDR3 bases are TGTGCCAGCAGTTCCCAAGGGCAGATCTCTGGAAACACCATATATTTT. This translates into CASSSQGQISGNTIYF. The J gene is TRBJ1-3, the V gene TRBV28; unclear D gene. The CDR3 length is 16 residues. V was cut by 4 bases and J by 0 bases, with 13 bases left in between. Germline CDR1 MDHEN, CDR2 SYDVKM. Combining the CDR3 with reference TRBV28 and TRBJ1-3 gives the whole variable domain DVKVTQSSRYLVKRTGEKVFLECVQDMDHENMFWYRQDPGLGLRLIYFSYDVKMKEKGDIPEGYSVSREKKERFSLILESASTNQTSMYLCASSSQGQISGNTIYFGEGSWLTVV.

This clonotype was seen many times. This chain connects TRBV5-1 to TRBJ1-1, with a weak D call TRBD1 (5 bases). The CDR3 sequence is 13 residues long. Trimming left V 2 bases short and J 4 bases short, with 9 bases between. From germline, CDR1 is SGHRS and CDR2 YFSETQ. CDR3 sequence (DNA): TGCGCCAGCAGCTTAGGGACGGCCACTGAAGCTTTCTTT. This gives the protein CASSLGTATEAFF.

At least ten counts were recorded for this clonotype. The V gene is TRBV28, the J gene TRBJ1-5, with 7 bases that match TRBD1. The CDR3 is 14 residues long. The germline V gene encodes CDR1 MDHEN and CDR2 SYDVKM. V trimming: 6 bases; J trimming: 3 bases; junction bases outside the gene matches: 5. The CDR3 coding sequence is TGTGCCAGCAGCACCGGGACAGCCAATCAGCCCCAGCATTTT. Amino acids: CASSTGTANQPQHF.

Only a few counts were recorded for this clonotype. The J gene is TRBJ1-6, the V gene TRBV2; 10 bases are a match to TRBD1. The CDR3 sequence is 14 residues long. Germline V gene lookup returns CDR1 SNHLY and CDR2 FYNNEI. V was clipped by 8 bases and J by 10 bases; unmatched bases: 8. For the CDR3, the DNA is TGTGCCAGCTCGGGGGACAGGGGCTTCTCACCCCTCCACTTT. Residues: CASSGDRGFSPLHF. Supplemented by reference TRBV2 and TRBJ1-6, the full variable domain reads EPEVTQTPSHQVTQMGQEVILRCVPISNHLYFYWYRQILGQKVEFLVSFYNNEISEKSEIFDDQFSVERPDGSNFTLKIRSTKLEDSAMYFCASSGDRGFSPLHFGNGTRLTVT.

This clonotype was counted ten times or more. V and J are TRBV11-2 and TRBJ2-3; tentative D call: TRBD1 (6 bases). Germline lookup yields CDR1 SGHAT and CDR2 FQNNGV. The CDR3 runs to 14 residues. Trimming shortened V by 3 bases and J by 2 bases, and 9 bases separated the two germline ends. CDR3 amino acids: CASSFGQITDTQYF. Written as DNA, the CDR3 is TGTGCCAGCAGCTTCGGACAGATCACAGATACGCAGTATTTT.

For this clonotype: One end of the junction varies from germline; a read error may be responsible. This CDR3 is CASSVAGEREVPYELYF. CDR3 nucleotide sequence: TGTGCCAGCAGCGTAGCTGGGGAGCGGGAGGTTCCCTACGAGCTGTACTTC. The V and J genes are TRBV9 and TRBJ2-7, with TRBD2 matching 9 bases. CDR1 is SGDLS and CDR2 is YYNGEE in the germline V gene. The CDR3 extends over 17 amino acids.

This clonotype was recorded many times. The chain combines TRBV28 with TRBJ1-5, with a weak D call TRBD1 (6 bases). Germline V lookup: CDR1 MDHEN, CDR2 SYDVKM. Trimming took off 3 bases at V and 1 base at J, with 22 bases between the two ends. This CDR3 is 19 amino acids long. The CDR3 reads CASSFRELFIQGSNQPQHF. DNA of the CDR3: TGTGCCAGCAGTTTCCGGGAACTATTTATTCAGGGGAGCAATCAGCCCCAGCATTTT.